One sample yielded the 5 T cell receptor beta chains listed below, sequenced in a study of blood T cell repertoires in COVID-19. The assay was immunoSEQ multiplex PCR, and TCRdb's table has in-frame clones only and misses some. Of about 150,000 clones in the sample, about 85% were seen once. Sequencing input: peripheral blood. These receptors all stem from a man in his fifties or sixties with COVID-19, enrolled during active disease.

The chain uses TRBV4-3 and TRBJ1-1; D perhaps matches TRBD1 (6 bases). Trimming removed 4 bases from V and 7 bases from J, with 19 bases in between. Germline V gene lookup returns CDR1 LGHNA and CDR2 YSLEER. The CDR3 contains 15 residues. The DNA for the CDR3 is TGCGCCAGCAGCCCTCTCATACAGGGTTTAGGTGAAGCTTTCTTT. Protein product: CASSPLIQGLGEAFF.

This clone was seen a few times. The chain links TRBV5-6 to TRBJ2-1, with 10 bases aligning to TRBD2. Looked up from germline, CDR1 is SGHDT and CDR2 is YYEEEE. The CDR3 runs to 16 residues. V shed 3 bases and J 4 bases; nucleotides not matched to a gene: 7. Written as DNA, the CDR3 is TGTGCCAGCAGCTCGAGACTAGCGGGTAAATACAATGAGCAGTTCTTC. Translating it yields CASSSRLAGKYNEQFF.

The rearrangement joins TRBV6-5 to TRBJ1-2; TRBD1 matches at 7 bases. V lost 6 bases, J lost 4 bases, and 8 bases stayed unmatched. In germline, CDR1 is MNHEY, CDR2 SVGAGI. CDR3 size: 14 residues. This CDR3 is CASRHRGRVYGYTF. CDR3 nucleotide sequence: TGTGCCAGCAGACACAGGGGCCGGGTCTATGGCTACACCTTC.

This chain uses TRBV28 with TRBJ2-1; D call uncertain. The CDR3 extends over 13 amino acids. V shed 3 bases and J shed 5 bases, with 8 bases lying between them. Germline loops: CDR1 MDHEN, CDR2 SYDVKM. The CDR3 protein is CASSFFSDNEQFF. The CDR3 DNA follows: TGTGCCAGCAGTTTTTTCTCGGACAATGAGCAGTTCTTC.

V is TRBV18 and J is TRBJ1-1, with 9 nucleotides matching TRBD1. The CDR3 is 13 amino acids. With 1 base clipped from V and 7 bases from J, the junction kept 1 base outside the gene matches. In germline, CDR1 is KGHSH, CDR2 LQKENI. The CDR3 DNA sequence: TGTGCCAGCTCACCACAGACAGGGGGTGAAGCTTTCTTT. It yields the protein CASSPQTGGEAFF.